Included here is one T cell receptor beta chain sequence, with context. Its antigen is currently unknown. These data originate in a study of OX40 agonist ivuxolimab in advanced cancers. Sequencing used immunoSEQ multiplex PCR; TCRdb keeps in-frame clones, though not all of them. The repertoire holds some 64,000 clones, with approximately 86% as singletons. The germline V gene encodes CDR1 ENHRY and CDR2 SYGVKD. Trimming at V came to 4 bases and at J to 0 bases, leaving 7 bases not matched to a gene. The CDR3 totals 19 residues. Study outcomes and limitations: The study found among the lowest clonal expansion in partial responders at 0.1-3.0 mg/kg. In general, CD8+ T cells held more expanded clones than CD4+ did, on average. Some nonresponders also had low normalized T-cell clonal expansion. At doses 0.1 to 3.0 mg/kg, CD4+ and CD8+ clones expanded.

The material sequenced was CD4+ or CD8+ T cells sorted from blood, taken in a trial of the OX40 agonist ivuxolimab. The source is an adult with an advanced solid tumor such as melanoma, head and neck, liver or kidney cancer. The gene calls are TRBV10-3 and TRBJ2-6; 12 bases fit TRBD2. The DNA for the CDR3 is TGTGCCATCAGTGGAACAGGACTAGCGGGGCTCTCTGGGGCCAACGTCCTGACTTTC. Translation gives CAISGTGLAGLSGANVLTF.